A selection of T cell receptor beta chains follows, all from one sample in a study of blood T cell repertoires in COVID-19. Clones were read by immunoSEQ multiplex PCR, and TCRdb kept only the in-frame ones, dropping some. The sample carries over 100,000 clones, approximately 84% recorded once. Specimen: peripheral blood. These TCRs come from a man aged 60 to 75 with acute or convalescent COVID-19. CDR3s include the opening cysteine and the closing phenylalanine or tryptophan. A D gene is named only where the DNA matches it firmly. Only some rows state a clone size, as once, few, many or a class for expanded clones.

d_call	v_call	j_call	clone_size	cdr3_nt	cdr3_aa
-	TRBV5-1	TRBJ2-6	-	TGCGCCAGCAGCTTGGCGGAGGGGCGGGCTGGGGCCAACGTCCTGACTTTC	CASSLAEGRAGANVLTF
-	TRBV28	TRBJ1-2	once	TGTGCCAGCAGTTTCCGGGGCTATGGCTACACCTTC	CASSFRGYGYTF
TRBD2	TRBV9	TRBJ2-4	-	TGTGCCAGCAGCCCCCGGGAGGGGGCCAAAAACATTCAGTACTTC	CASSPREGAKNIQYF
-	TRBV6-5	TRBJ2-5	-	TGTGCCTCTCAAACCGGGTTTGTGGGGACCCAGTACTTC	CASQTGFVGTQYF
-	TRBV25-1	TRBJ1-2	-	TGTGCCAGCAGTGAAGGGACATACACTAACTATGGCTACACCTTC	CASSEGTYTNYGYTF
-	TRBV6-2/TRBV6-3	TRBJ2-1	-	TGTGCCAGCAGTTACTCGAGGGTCTACAATGAGCAGTTCTTC	CASSYSRVYNEQFF
-	TRBV7-8	TRBJ2-2	-	TGTGCCAGCAGCCCGCAGGACTCTCAATGGGGCGGGGAGCTGTTTTTT	CASSPQDSQWGGELFF
-	TRBV4-3	TRBJ1-1	-	TGCGCCAGCAGCCAAGAATCTCGGACAGAAGCTTTCTTT	CASSQESRTEAFF
TRBD2	TRBV28	TRBJ2-3	-	TGTGCCAGCAGTAGCACTAGCGGGAGTTCAAATACGCAGTATTTT	CASSSTSGSSNTQYF
TRBD1	TRBV27	TRBJ2-5	-	TGTGCCAGCCTAGACAGGGGGCATTCGGAGACCCAGTACTTC	CASLDRGHSETQYF
-	TRBV24-1	TRBJ1-1	-	TGTGCCACCAGTGACTCGGGACACTGGAACACTGAAGCTTTCTTT	CATSDSGHWNTEAFF
-	TRBV29-1	TRBJ1-1	once	TGCAGCGCCTTGACAGATCACACTGAAGCTTTCTTT	CSALTDHTEAFF
TRBD1	TRBV19	TRBJ1-2	-	TGTGCCAGTACCCCGGGACAGGCTCGGAACTATGGCTACACCTTC	CASTPGQARNYGYTF
TRBD1	TRBV18	TRBJ2-2	-	TGTGCCAGCTCACCGGGACAGGGTATCGGCGGGGAGCTGTTTTTT	CASSPGQGIGGELFF
-	TRBV6-5	TRBJ1-2	few	TGTGCCAGCAGCCCGACACGAGCTAACTATGGCTACACCTTC	CASSPTRANYGYTF
-	TRBV5-1	TRBJ2-3	-	TGCGCCAGCAGCTTTGACTCATATCCTAGCACAGATACGCAGTATTTT	CASSFDSYPSTDTQYF
TRBD1	TRBV27	TRBJ1-1	-	TGTGCCAGCAGTTTATTCGGAGGTGGGGCAGGGGGCACTGAAGCTTTCTTT	CASSLFGGGAGGTEAFF
-	TRBV29-1	TRBJ2-1	-	TGCAGCGTTGAAGAGGACAGAAATGAGCAGTTCTTC	CSVEEDRNEQFF
-	TRBV2	TRBJ1-5	-	TGTGCCAGCAGCGCGGCGTCCAGGGACTTTAGCAATCAGCCCCAGCATTTT	CASSAASRDFSNQPQHF
-	TRBV7-9	TRBJ2-7	few	TGTGCCAGCAGCTCAGGACTACGCTCCTACGAGCAGTACTTC	CASSSGLRSYEQYF
-	TRBV29-1	TRBJ1-4	-	TGCAGCGCCCAGTCGGGAGAAAAACTGTTTTTT	CSAQSGEKLFF
-	TRBV7-2	TRBJ1-3	-	TGTGCCAGCAGCTCGGGTCCGAGCTCTGGAAACACCATATATTTT	CASSSGPSSGNTIYF
-	TRBV12-3/TRBV12-4	TRBJ2-1	-	TGTGCCAGCGGCCGGAGGGCCGGAAATGAGCAGTTCTTC	CASGRRAGNEQFF
-	TRBV6-2/TRBV6-3	TRBJ2-1	-	TGTGCCAGCAGTTACTCTAGCAATGTTAAGTCGGGTGAGGTATACAATGAGCAGTTCTTC	CASSYSSNVKSGEVYNEQFF
-	TRBV29-1	TRBJ2-1	-	TGCAGCGTTGATTTAGCGGCGCCCTACAATGAGCAGTTCTTC	CSVDLAAPYNEQFF
-	TRBV28	TRBJ1-5	once	TGTGCCAGCAGTTTGGGCAGACCCGGACAGCCCCAGCATTTT	CASSLGRPGQPQHF
-	TRBV2	TRBJ1-3	-	TGTGCCAGCTGGGGCTACCAGGACACCATATATTTT	CASWGYQDTIYF
-	TRBV25-1	TRBJ1-2	few	TGTGCCAGCAGTGAGAATAGTATCCACTATGGCTACACCTTC	CASSENSIHYGYTF
-	TRBV2	TRBJ2-2	-	TGTGCCAGCAGTTCCCAGGGTGCCGGGGAGCTGTTTTTT	CASSSQGAGELFF
-	TRBV14	TRBJ2-5	-	TGTGCCAGCAATTCAGGCTTAGGTGGGAGAGGGGAGACCCAGTACTTC	CASNSGLGGRGETQYF
TRBD2	TRBV20-1	TRBJ2-3	-	TGCAGTGCTAGTGACGGCGGGAGGTACACAGATACGCAGTATTTT	CSASDGGRYTDTQYF
TRBD2	TRBV10-1	TRBJ2-5	-	TGCGCCAGCAGTGAGAACCAGGTTCCAGCGGGAGAGGCCCAGTACTTC	CASSENQVPAGEAQYF
TRBD2	TRBV11-2	TRBJ2-1	-	TGTGCCAGCAGCTTAGACCCCGCCCTAGCGGGAGTTCATGAGCAGTTCTTC	CASSLDPALAGVHEQFF
-	TRBV7-8	TRBJ1-1	-	TGTGCCAGCAGCTCCCGGGACATCATCATGAACACTGAAGCTTTCTTT	CASSSRDIIMNTEAFF
-	TRBV5-1	TRBJ2-7	-	TGCGCCAGCAGCTTGTCCAGCTCCTACGAGCAGTACTTC	CASSLSSSYEQYF
-	TRBV27	TRBJ2-7	-	TGTGCCAGCAGTTTACCGCTCGGCGAGCAGTACTTC	CASSLPLGEQYF
-	TRBV20-1	TRBJ1-1	-	TGCAGTGCTAGTGAAAACAGGGCTGAAGCTTTCTTT	CSASENRAEAFF
-	TRBV10-2	TRBJ1-1	-	TGCGCCAGCAGCCCAGGACTAATGAACACTGAAGCTTTCTTT	CASSPGLMNTEAFF
TRBD1	TRBV11-2	TRBJ1-1	-	TGTGCCAGCAGCACCGGGACAGGGAGAATGAACACTGAAGCTTTCTTT	CASSTGTGRMNTEAFF
-	TRBV6-5	TRBJ1-1	-	TGTGCCAGCAGTTATGGCAGGAACACTGAAGCTTTCTTT	CASSYGRNTEAFF
-	TRBV4-3	TRBJ2-2	once	TGCGCCAGCAGCCAGATCCGAGGCAATGGGGAGCTGTTTTTT	CASSQIRGNGELFF
-	TRBV19	TRBJ1-2	-	TGTGCCAGTAGTATAGAGGGGACTGCTTACTATGGCTACACCTTC	CASSIEGTAYYGYTF
-	TRBV19	TRBJ2-2	few	TGTGCCAGTAGTTCCCGGACAGCCCCGACCGGGGAGCTGTTTTTT	CASSSRTAPTGELFF
-	TRBV5-1	TRBJ2-5	few	TGCGCCAGCAGCGGGCAGGCCCAAGAGACCCAGTACTTC	CASSGQAQETQYF
-	TRBV6-5	TRBJ1-1	-	TGTGCCAGCTCGCGACAGAGGACTGAAGCTTTCTTT	CASSRQRTEAFF
-	TRBV7-2	TRBJ1-1	-	TGTGCCAGCAGCAGAGATTCTCACACTGAAGCTTTCTTT	CASSRDSHTEAFF
TRBD1	TRBV6-5	TRBJ1-1	-	TGTGCCAGCAGGAAACAGGGGGCGCGTCACGCTGAAGCTTTCTTT	CASRKQGARHAEAFF
-	TRBV6-2/TRBV6-3	TRBJ2-3	-	TGTGCCAGCAGTTACACAGCGGACACAGATACGCAGTATTTT	CASSYTADTDTQYF
-	TRBV5-1	TRBJ2-5	-	TGCGCCAGCAGCTTGGCCACCGGGGAAGAGACCCAGTACTTC	CASSLATGEETQYF
-	TRBV5-5	TRBJ1-1	-	TGTGCCAGCAGCTTACCCGACAAGAACACTGAAGCTTTCTTT	CASSLPDKNTEAFF
TRBD2	TRBV19	TRBJ2-3	-	TGTGCCAGTAGTACCTACTATAGCGGGAGGGACACAGATACGCAGTATTTT	CASSTYYSGRDTDTQYF
TRBD2	TRBV3-1/TRBV3-2	TRBJ2-2	-	TGTGCCAGCAGCCCGACTAGCGGGATATTGATCGGGGAGCTGTTTTTT	CASSPTSGILIGELFF